This T cell receptor (beta chain) came from a study of response to subunit inactivated influenza vaccine. This clonotype occurred a few times. Antigen: not known. TCRdb reanalysed the RT-PCR reads using MiXCR and keeps one entry per CDR3 protein. The sample has 500,000 to 750,000 distinct CDR3 sequences, less than 15% seen once. Study-wide findings and caveats: Authors suggested seasonal influenza vaccinations each recruit few new T cells.

The sequencing here drew on PBMCs from blood, taken about 11 days after vaccination. The TCR was taken from a man aged 45-65 years who received an inactivated influenza vaccine.

The CDR3 region is CASSEVVWSSYNEQFF. In DNA form, the CDR3 reads TGTGCCAGCAGTGAAGTGGTCTGGAGCTCCTACAATGAGCAGTTCTTC. The chain is built from TRBV2 and TRBJ2-1, with D hard to call. This CDR3 comprises 16 residues. The germline CDR1 and CDR2 sequences are SNHLY and FYNNEI. Trimming shortened V by 1 base and J by 0 bases, and 10 bases separated the two germline ends.